A selection of T cell receptor beta chains follows, all from one sample in a study of cytomegalovirus exposure and HLA in healthy donors. Measured with immunoSEQ multiplex PCR; TCRdb has only the in-frame clones, and not every one. The sample yields about 190,000 clones, roughly 90% seen once. Sequences were obtained from PBMCs. Source of these receptors: a boy aged 2 to 10 in good health and CMV-seronegative. The conserved cysteine and the conserved F or W are not part of the CDR3 here.

TRBV27 | ASSRRDRVGEKLF
TRBV5-1 | ASSFVAGAGDEQF
TRBV5-1 | ASSWDSLVQTQY
TRBV27 | ASSPGTGELF
TRBV27 | ASIRIGSLPGEQY
TRBV27 | ASSPGAGEQF
TRBV10-3 | AGRTGPNEKLF
TRBV2 | ASIGRGYNQPQH
TRBV30 | AWDRDFENSYEQY
TRBV5-1 | ASSLTAANYGYT
TRBV2 | ASSEPRGWGDTEAF
TRBV7-3 | ASSSPTGRHEQY
TRBV5-1 | ASSTATGAGETQY
TRBV29-1 | SVLSLAGGPGTQY
TRBV30 | AWSIETYEQY
TRBV18 | ASSPGQGNYGYT
TRBV5-6 | ASSSSGQGFYQPQH
TRBV19 | ASSIDGEHYEQY
TRBV28 | ASSLVGLTGGYT
TRBV7-3 | ASSLGQGETQY
TRBV19 | ASSIPRRAF
TRBV14 | ASSPEVNRPNTEAF
TRBV19 | ASADSYEQY
TRBV19 | ASSSLQGLGQETQY
TRBV9 | ASSGFQVERTDTQY
TRBV28 | ASRRQGREETQY
TRBV10-3 | AISPDRDPYNEQF
TRBV11-2 | ASSLGSSNQPQH
TRBV5-1 | ASTLSGRQDTQY
TRBV11-2 | ASTLRGREGNNEQF
TRBV5-6 | ASSLKHQNTEAF
TRBV4-1 | ASSQEWESQETQY
TRBV7-9 | ASIQDRVYSNEQF
TRBV7-7 | ASSASGRKGETQY
TRBV5-1 | ASSLTSGFYNEQF
TRBV28 | ASSPRTGSSNQPQH
TRBV7-9 | ASGVWETQY
TRBV7-9 | ASSMDRGGEKLF
TRBV6-5 | ASSFRAWEDEQF
TRBV28 | ASSSTILRDYPGRPQH
TRBV5-1 | AGREAPTYEQY
TRBV2 | ASSGGTTSSYEQY
TRBV27 | ASSPNSRPAYEQY
TRBV6-1 | ASVRAGTGTIQY
TRBV5-8 | ASSYGQGLGGNTIY
TRBV7-9 | ASSLLSGTGNTIY
TRBV30 | LNGGVDTQY
TRBV27 | ASSSPARETQY
TRBV7-9 | ASSPSSGQVTYEQY
TRBV5-1 | ASSLTRISGAEAF
TRBV30 | AWSARDRGNSPLH
TRBV19 | ASSNRQAYEQY
TRBV5-1 | ASSTRQGVTGELF
TRBV27 | ASSLGRGAYEQY
TRBV30 | AWSVSPSGGAADTQY
TRBV28 | ASSLPGWGNQPQH
TRBV7-3 | ASSIGQGHTEAF
TRBV30 | AWAGTGNYEQY
TRBV2 | ATGDRAVTEAF
TRBV27 | ASSSGSSYNEQF